Following are 14 T cell receptor beta chains from one sample sequenced in a study of tumor-infiltrating lymphocytes in localized non-small cell lung cancer. Some clones are missing from TCRdb's copy, which holds only in-frame ones; the method was immunoSEQ multiplex PCR. The sample consists of about 12,000 clones, over 80% of them appearing once. Source material: lung tumor tissue. The receptor set was obtained from a human donor with non-small cell lung cancer.

The chain is built from TRBV5-1 and TRBJ2-5; 7 bases are a match to TRBD1. The J segment lost 1 base and the V segment lost 2 bases, leaving 5 bases of the junction unmatched. The germline gives CDR1 SGHRS, CDR2 YFSETQ. This CDR3 contains 15 residues. The DNA for the CDR3 is TGCGCCAGCAGCTTCGACAGGGTGGGCCAAGAGACCCAGTACTTC. The encoded protein is CASSFDRVGQETQYF.

The rearrangement joins TRBV6-1 to TRBJ1-1; D is unresolved. This CDR3 region has 14 residues. Trimming stripped 6 bases from V and 8 bases from J, with 19 bases between. Germline-derived CDR1 and CDR2 are MNHNS and SASEGT. CDR3 residues: CASSNFAAVAEAFF. Here the CDR3 DNA reads TGTGCCAGCAGCAACTTTGCAGCGGTCGCGGAAGCTTTCTTT.

The rearrangement uses TRBV30 and TRBJ2-5, with TRBD2 matching over 9 bases. Germline loops: CDR1 GTSNPN, CDR2 SVGIG (reference sequence). With V trimmed by 5 bases and J by 5 bases, 15 bases remained unmatched. CDR3 length: 16 residues. The CDR3, as DNA: TGTGCCTGGGGACGCGGTGTCCTAGCGGGGCAGGAGACCCAGTACTTC. Protein sequence: CAWGRGVLAGQETQYF.

Comments on this clone: The junction differs from germline at one of its ends, possibly a read error. The chain combines TRBV5-1 with TRBJ1-2; D unclear. Germline-derived CDR1 and CDR2 are SGHRS and YFSETQ. The CDR3 runs to 13 residues. Here the CDR3 DNA reads TGCGCCAGCAGCTCGGACGGAAACTACGGCTACACCTTC. Translation: CASSSDGNYGYTF.

J is TRBJ1-2 and V is TRBV5-1; 7 bases agree with TRBD1. V was clipped by 7 bases and J by 4 bases; unmatched bases: 16. Per germline, CDR1 SGHRS and CDR2 YFSETQ. This CDR3 is 16 amino acids long. CDR3: CASREGHLGGSYGYTF. CDR3 nucleotides: TGCGCCAGCCGTGAGGGCCACTTAGGGGGCAGCTATGGCTACACCTTC.

The J gene is TRBJ2-7, the V gene TRBV5-1; 9 bases fit TRBD1. In germline, CDR1 is SGHRS, CDR2 YFSETQ. After removal of 4 bases from V and 4 bases from J, the junction contained 6 bases not matched to a gene. The CDR3 consists of 14 residues. This chain's CDR3 is CASSPGGQGYEQYF. The CDR3 coding sequence is TGCGCCAGCAGCCCGGGGGGACAGGGTTACGAGCAGTACTTC.

The J gene is TRBJ1-5, the V gene TRBV5-5, with 7 bases that match TRBD1. This CDR3 region has 14 residues. Trimming at V came to 4 bases and at J to 12 bases, leaving 13 bases not matched to a gene. Germline-derived CDR1 and CDR2 are SGHKS and YYEKEE (reference sequence). The CDR3 nucleotides are TGTGCCAGCAGCCCGAGACAGGGCCCTGGTATCCAGCATTTT. This codes for CASSPRQGPGIQHF.

The chain recombines TRBV5-1 with TRBJ1-2; 11 positions match TRBD1. The CDR3 loop spans 15 amino acids. Germline assignment: CDR1 SGHRS and CDR2 YFSETQ. The V and J ends lost 0 bases and 12 bases, in that order; junction bases with no gene match: 10. CDR3 DNA sequence: TGCGCCAGCAGCTTGGAACCCGGACAGGGGGCGGAAAACACCTTC. Translation: CASSLEPGQGAENTF.

The genes are TRBV9 and TRBJ2-2, with TRBD2 as a possible D gene (6 bases). From germline, CDR1 is SGDLS and CDR2 YYNGEE. This CDR3 spans 14 amino acids. Between the trimmed V and J ends, which lost 0 bases and 6 bases, there was a span of 9 bases. The CDR3, as DNA: TGTGCCAGCAGCGTAGACGGGGGTGCCGGGGAGCTGTTTTTT. This encodes CASSVDGGAGELFF.

The V and J genes are TRBV5-6 and TRBJ2-3, with 7 positions matching TRBD1. CDR3 size: 15 residues. V lost 4 bases and J lost 2; bases outside the gene matches: 7. The germline V gene encodes CDR1 SGHDT and CDR2 YYEEEE. CDR3 coding DNA: TGTGCCAGCAGCCTAAGACAGGGCCTCACAGATACGCAGTATTTT. Translating it yields CASSLRQGLTDTQYF. Supplemented by reference TRBV5-6 and TRBJ2-3, the full variable domain reads DAGVTQSPTHLIKTRGQQVTLRCSPKSGHDTVSWYQQALGQGPQFIFQYYEEEERQRGNFPDRFSGHQFPNYSSELNVNALLLGDSALYLCASSLRQGLTDTQYFGPGTRLTVL.

The chain is built from TRBV9 and TRBJ2-1, with D possibly being TRBD1 (5 bases). Germline V gene sequence: CDR1 SGDLS, CDR2 YYNGEE. The CDR3 is 13 residues long. V lost 2 bases to trimming and J lost 5 bases, with 8 bases between them. CDR3 protein: CASSVRQHNEQFF. As DNA, the CDR3 is TGTGCCAGCAGCGTCAGACAGCACAATGAGCAGTTCTTC. The complete variable domain, with remaining parts taken from reference TRBV9 and TRBJ2-1, reads DSGVTQTPKHLITATGQRVTLRCSPRSGDLSVYWYQQSLDQGLQFLIQYYNGEERAKGNILERFSAQQFPDLHSELNLSSLELGDSALYFCASSVRQHNEQFFGPGTRLTVL.

The chain has TRBV4-3 and TRBJ1-2; possible D gene TRBD1, 5 bases. Germline V gives CDR1 LGHNA, CDR2 YSLEER. V was shortened by 3 bases and J by 4 bases, with 15 bases between the two germline ends. The CDR3 loop spans 15 amino acids. This CDR3 is CASSQDGRDGYGYTF. The CDR3 nucleotides are TGCGCCAGCAGCCAGGACGGAAGGGACGGCTATGGCTACACCTTC.

This chain joins TRBV27 and TRBJ1-2; D call uncertain. Germline V gene sequence: CDR1 MNHEY, CDR2 SMNVEV (reference sequence). Trimming pared 5 bases from V and 1 base from J, leaving 11 bases between. The CDR3 spans 14 residues. The CDR3 region is CASSMNRRNYGYTF. DNA for the CDR3: TGTGCCAGCAGTATGAACAGACGTAACTATGGCTACACCTTC.

The rearrangement uses TRBV9 and TRBJ2-1, with D unresolved. V lost 0 bases to trimming and J lost 7 bases, with 8 bases between them. CDR3 size: 13 residues. From germline, CDR1 is SGDLS and CDR2 YYNGEE. Here the CDR3 reads CASSVAQKNEQFF. CDR3 in DNA: TGTGCCAGCAGCGTAGCCCAGAAGAATGAGCAGTTCTTC.